The 29 T cell receptor beta chains reported below all come from one sample, sequenced in a study of shared clonotypes between healthy human individuals. TCRdb's table, derived via immunoSEQ multiplex PCR, lists solely in-frame clones and lacks some. The table records approximately 500,000 clones, about 79% of them present only once. The sample consisted of PBMCs. All receptors derive from a woman in her forties in good health. Some clones in this sample may be carry-over from other donors' samples.

This clone was observed once. This chain links TRBV5-1 with TRBJ1-2, with 7 bases aligning to TRBD1. CDR3 length: 15 amino acids. Germline V gene sequence: CDR1 SGHRS, CDR2 YFSETQ. Trimming at V came to 0 bases and at J to 8 bases, leaving 10 bases not matched to a gene. CDR3 amino acids: CASSLEPGQSSGYTF. As DNA, the CDR3 is TGCGCCAGCAGCTTGGAACCGGGACAGAGTTCCGGCTACACCTTC.

J is TRBJ1-2 and V is TRBV29-1; the match to TRBD1 covers 10 bases. The CDR3 has 14 residues. Trimming at V came to 5 bases and at J to 5 bases, leaving 8 bases not matched to a gene. Germline V gene lookup returns CDR1 SQVTM and CDR2 ANQGSEA. CDR3 nucleotide sequence: TGCAGCGTTCGGCCGGGACAGGGGCGGTATGGCTACACCTTC. This encodes CSVRPGQGRYGYTF.

The J gene is TRBJ2-1, the V gene TRBV11-2; D is unresolved. CDR3 size: 11 residues. Trimming took 7 bases from V and 8 from J, leaving 9 bases between them. CDR1 SGHAT and CDR2 FQNNGV come from the germline V gene. This CDR3 reads CASTQGYEQFF. Written as DNA, the CDR3 is TGTGCCAGCACCCAAGGTTATGAGCAGTTCTTC.

This rearrangement joins TRBV4-1 to TRBJ2-7; TRBD2 agrees at 10 bases. With V trimmed by 1 base and J by 4 bases, 4 bases remained unmatched. The CDR3 consists of 15 residues. Germline lookup yields CDR1 MGHRA and CDR2 YSYEKL. This CDR3 reads CASSQVVSGGYEQYF. In DNA, the CDR3 is TGCGCCAGCAGCCAAGTCGTTAGCGGGGGGTACGAGCAGTACTTC.

This clone was detected a few times. The gene calls are TRBV2 and TRBJ1-1; perhaps TRBD1 as D (5 bases). V lost 4 bases and J 1 base, leaving 10 bases between the germline ends. The germline CDR1 and CDR2 sequences are SNHLY and FYNNEI. This CDR3 has 14 amino acids. The CDR3 sequence: CASSVQGTNTEAFF. DNA for the CDR3: TGTGCCAGCAGTGTCCAGGGAACGAACACTGAAGCTTTCTTT.

This clone has a handful of counts. The gene calls are TRBV9 and TRBJ2-7; 14 positions match TRBD2. CDR3 length: 15 residues. The J segment lost 4 bases and the V segment lost 4 bases, leaving 4 bases of the junction unmatched. The germline V gene encodes CDR1 SGDLS and CDR2 YYNGEE. The CDR3 nucleotides are TGTGCCAGCAGCCCCCGGACTAGCGGGAGGTACGAGCAGTACTTC. This gives the protein CASSPRTSGRYEQYF.

The rearrangement joins TRBV7-2 to TRBJ1-1; no reliable D call. The V end lost 2 bases, the J end lost 0 bases, and 16 bases lay between the germline ends. The CDR3 spans 17 residues. The germline V gene encodes CDR1 SGHTA and CDR2 FQGNSA. The CDR3 loop is CASSLQPDSLMNTEAFF. The CDR3 nucleotides are TGTGCCAGCAGCTTACAGCCAGACTCCCTCATGAACACTGAAGCTTTCTTT.

J is TRBJ2-7 and V is TRBV30; 7 nucleotides agree with TRBD1. This CDR3 is built from 13 residues. From germline, CDR1 is GTSNPN and CDR2 SVGIG (reference sequence). Losses at the gene ends were 5 bases for V and 2 bases for J; bases not matched to a gene: 6. Written as DNA, the CDR3 is TGTGCCTGGGACCGGGACAGCACCTACGAGCAGTACTTC. Encoded protein: CAWDRDSTYEQYF.

A single count supports this clone. The chain recombines TRBV18 with TRBJ1-1; 9 bases match TRBD1. V shed 3 bases, J shed 4 bases, and the junction held 6 bases outside the gene matches. The CDR3 loop spans 15 amino acids. Germline V gene data show CDR1 as KGHSH and CDR2 as LQKENI. The CDR3 loop reads CASSPITGGGTEAFF. Written as DNA, the CDR3 is TGTGCCAGCTCACCCATAACAGGGGGCGGCACTGAAGCTTTCTTT.

The V and J genes are TRBV11-2 and TRBJ2-5; D could derive from TRBD1 or TRBD2 (6 bases each). The CDR3 is made up of 16 amino acids. Deletions cut 5 bases from V and 7 bases from J, with 23 bases between. Germline V CDR1 and CDR2: SGHAT, FQNNGV. CDR3: CASSPGRDIGAWTQYF. CDR3 nucleotide sequence: TGTGCCAGCAGCCCAGGGCGGGACATCGGTGCGTGGACCCAGTACTTC. The complete variable domain, with remaining parts taken from reference TRBV11-2 and TRBJ2-5, reads EAGVAQSPRYKIIEKRQSVAFWCNPISGHATLYWYQQILGQGPKLLIQFQNNGVVDDSQLPKDRFSAERLKGVDSTLKIQPAKLEDSAVYLCASSPGRDIGAWTQYFGPGTRLLVL.

This clone has more than one count but fewer than ten. The chain links TRBV9 to TRBJ2-5; the match to TRBD1 covers 8 bases. Unmatched junction bases numbered 6, after V lost 4 bases and J lost 4 bases. The germline CDR1 and CDR2 sequences are SGDLS and YYNGEE. This CDR3 comprises 14 residues. The CDR3 spells CASSPYGQGETQYF. The CDR3 DNA is TGTGCCAGCAGCCCTTATGGACAGGGAGAGACCCAGTACTTC.

The J gene is TRBJ2-7, the V gene TRBV27; the match to TRBD1 covers 7 bases. Germline V gives CDR1 MNHEY, CDR2 SMNVEV (reference sequence). The CDR3 extends over 14 amino acids. Trimming at V came to 1 base and at J to 3 bases, leaving 3 bases not matched to a gene. CDR3 DNA sequence: TGTGCCAGCAGTTTATTATCAGGGGGCTACGAGCAGTACTTC. Encoded protein: CASSLLSGGYEQYF.

This clone was seen only once. The chain recombines TRBV7-8 with TRBJ2-3, with no clear D. Germline loops: CDR1 SGHVS, CDR2 FQNEAQ. V gave up 0 bases and J gave up 1 base, with 5 bases separating them. The CDR3 is 14 residues long. This CDR3 reads CASSLAGRTDTQYF. Written as DNA, the CDR3 is TGTGCCAGCAGCTTAGCTGGGCGCACAGATACGCAGTATTTT.

The chain carries TRBV5-1 and TRBJ2-7; 12 bases match TRBD2. The CDR3 is 15 residues long. V lost 6 bases, J lost 7 bases, and 11 bases stayed unmatched. Germline assignment: CDR1 SGHRS and CDR2 YFSETQ. CDR3 sequence reads: CASTLTSGRMWEQYF. For the CDR3, the DNA is TGCGCCAGCACCCTTACTAGCGGGAGGATGTGGGAGCAGTACTTC. Supplemented by reference TRBV5-1 and TRBJ2-7, the full variable domain reads KAGVTQTPRYLIKTRGQQVTLSCSPISGHRSVSWYQQTPGQGLQFLFEYFSETQRNKGNFPGRFSGRQFSNSRSEMNVSTLELGDSALYLCASTLTSGRMWEQYFGPGTRLTVT.

The chain links TRBV2 to TRBJ2-6; D gene ambiguous. This CDR3 contains 15 residues. Germline lookup yields CDR1 SNHLY and CDR2 FYNNEI. With 4 bases removed from V and 0 bases from J, the gap between germline ends came to 7 bases. The CDR3 is CASSAQSSGANVLTF. The CDR3 DNA reads as TGTGCCAGCAGTGCCCAGAGCTCTGGGGCCAACGTCCTGACTTTC.

This CDR3 reads CSAYGQGNIQYF. CDR3 DNA sequence: TGCAGCGCCTACGGACAGGGAAACATTCAGTACTTC. V is TRBV29-1 and J is TRBJ2-4; 8 positions agree with TRBD1. The J segment lost 6 bases and the V segment lost 7 bases, leaving 5 bases of the junction unmatched. The CDR3 covers 12 residues. Per the germline V gene, CDR1 is SQVTM and CDR2 is ANQGSEA.

This chain connects TRBV6-4 to TRBJ2-2; 7 positions agree with TRBD2. The CDR3 is 15 residues long. Germline-derived CDR1 and CDR2 are MRHNA and SNTAGT. The J segment lost 6 bases and the V segment lost 3 bases, leaving 7 bases of the junction unmatched. The CDR3 DNA follows: TGTGCCAGCAGTGATGTGGGAGGGGCGCCCGGGGAGCTGTTTTTT. It is translated as CASSDVGGAPGELFF.

This chain uses TRBV2 with TRBJ2-3; D may be TRBD1 or TRBD2 (6 bases each). Trimming removed 4 bases from V and 3 bases from J, with 11 bases in between. Germline-derived CDR1 and CDR2 are SNHLY and FYNNEI. The CDR3 extends over 14 amino acids. The CDR3 DNA follows: TGTGCCAGCAGTGCGGGGGCTCGAACAGATACGCAGTATTTT. Translation: CASSAGARTDTQYF.

V gene TRBV10-3 combines with J gene TRBJ2-7; D is possibly TRBD1 or TRBD2 (5 bases each). This CDR3 has 16 amino acids. Trimming cost V 2 bases and J 0 bases, with 14 bases left between them. Germline V gives CDR1 ENHRY, CDR2 SYGVKD. This chain's CDR3 is CAISEAGTLSSYEQYF. In nucleotides, the CDR3 is TGTGCCATCAGTGAGGCCGGGACCCTAAGCTCCTACGAGCAGTACTTC.

The V call is TRBV29-1, the J call TRBJ2-3; TRBD2 might be the D (7 bases). In germline, CDR1 is SQVTM, CDR2 ANQGSEA. V gave up 1 base and J gave up 1 base, with 15 bases separating them. This CDR3 is 16 amino acids long. DNA of the CDR3: TGCAGCGTTGAAGGTGGGGGGGCCAGACGCACAGATACGCAGTATTTT. Residues: CSVEGGGARRTDTQYF.

V and J are TRBV6-1 and TRBJ1-1; D perhaps matches TRBD1 (5 bases). Trimming removed 7 bases at V and 3 bases at J, with 12 bases between. Looked up from germline, CDR1 is MNHNS and CDR2 is SASEGT. The CDR3 contains 13 residues. For the CDR3, the DNA is TGTGCCAGCACTCCCAGAGGGGACACTGAAGCTTTCTTT. Protein: CASTPRGDTEAFF.

CDR3 in DNA: TGTGCCAGCAGCTTAGCTTGGTGGGGCAGGAGTGGAAACACCATATATTTT. Translating it yields CASSLAWWGRSGNTIYF. The chain is built from TRBV7-8 and TRBJ1-3; tentatively, D is TRBD1 (5 bases). Trimming took off 0 bases at V and 3 bases at J, with 15 bases between the two ends. Germline CDR1 SGHVS, CDR2 FQNEAQ. The CDR3 is made up of 17 amino acids.

This clone showed up just once. The chain couples TRBV27 to TRBJ2-7, with D possibly being TRBD1 (6 bases). The CDR3 is 15 residues long. V dropped 3 bases and J dropped 2 bases, with 14 bases sitting between them. The germline CDR1 and CDR2 sequences are MNHEY and SMNVEV (reference sequence). The DNA of the CDR3 is TGTGCCAGCAGTTTGGGGGCAGGCAATCCCTACGAGCAGTACTTC. Translating gives CASSLGAGNPYEQYF.

This clone was observed many times. The rearrangement joins TRBV5-6 to TRBJ2-3, with TRBD1 matching 10 bases. Trimming took 3 bases from V and 11 from J; bases not matched to a gene: 9. In germline, CDR1 is SGHDT, CDR2 YYEEEE. This CDR3 has 14 amino acids. The chain's CDR3 is CASSSPTGGFGQYF. As DNA, the CDR3 is TGTGCCAGCAGCTCCCCGACAGGGGGCTTCGGGCAGTATTTT.

The chain has TRBV7-9 and TRBJ1-1; D possibly corresponds to TRBD1 (6 bases). This CDR3 has 14 amino acids. Trimming stripped 6 bases from V and 0 bases from J, with 11 bases between. Germline V gene sequence: CDR1 SEHNR, CDR2 FQNEAQ (reference sequence). The CDR3, as DNA: TGTGCCAGCAGACGACAGGAGCTGAACACTGAAGCTTTCTTT. Amino acid sequence: CASRRQELNTEAFF.

The chain joins TRBV5-1 to TRBJ2-5, with D perhaps matching TRBD2 (5 bases). This CDR3 spans 15 amino acids. The V gene's germline CDR1 is SGHRS and CDR2 YFSETQ. Trimming removed 0 bases from V and 5 bases from J, with 14 bases in between. CDR3 in DNA: TGCGCCAGCAGCTTGGGCTCCTCGAGAGGGGAGACCCAGTACTTC. This gives the protein CASSLGSSRGETQYF.

A single count supports this clone. V is TRBV27 and J is TRBJ1-2; possible D gene TRBD1, 6 bases. V lost 7 bases and J 2 bases, leaving 14 bases between the germline ends. Germline V gives CDR1 MNHEY, CDR2 SMNVEV (reference sequence). CDR3 length equals 14 residues. In DNA, the CDR3 is TGTGCCAGCAATAAACAGGGTTTAAACTATGGCTACACCTTC. Protein: CASNKQGLNYGYTF.

This chain uses TRBV11-2 with TRBJ2-7; TRBD2 matches 11 bases. The junction had 7 bases not matched to a gene; V was cut back by 5 bases and J by 7 bases. CDR3 length: 14 amino acids. Germline V gene data show CDR1 as SGHAT and CDR2 as FQNNGV. The CDR3 sequence: CASSLVGLAVEQYF. CDR3 bases: TGTGCCAGCAGCCTAGTGGGACTAGCGGTTGAGCAGTACTTC.

The chain employs TRBV10-1 and TRBJ2-1; 11 nucleotides agree with TRBD2. The CDR3 sequence is 15 residues long. Germline trimming cut 4 bases from V and 4 bases from J; bases unmatched to any gene: 3. From germline, CDR1 is WNHNN and CDR2 SYGVQD (reference sequence). In DNA form, the CDR3 reads TGCGCCAGCAGTGCAGGACTAGCGGGTTACAATGAGCAGTTCTTC. Translating it yields CASSAGLAGYNEQFF.